This record looks at one T cell receptor (beta chain) sequence and its context. No antigen is known for it. PCR was performed a second time for about 7 to 11 cycles using a sample-barcoded 5' primer and a J-beta primer mix. The template-switch adaptor was a 5' adaptor with 12 random nucleotides. It tagged each cDNA molecule. One entry per CDR3 protein results from TCRdb running MiXCR on the 5' RACE reads. Seen here are approximately 1.5 million distinct CDR3 sequences, 42% observed once, and the top ten hold around 4%. With each sample, at least 5.5 micrograms of total RNA were extracted. CDR3 length equals 14 residues. V was clipped by 5 bases and J by 4 bases; unmatched bases: 6. The sample is drawn from a study of blood T cells in healthy people across ages. General study results and limits: Estimates of total diversity, which came from one million sequenced T cells, were considered to be underestimates.

This chain joins TRBV12-3 or TRBV12-4 and TRBJ1-1; 8 bases map to TRBD1. This clonotype was obtained from a woman aged 18 to 35 in good health. The sample consisted of blood. The CDR3 nucleotides are TGTGCCAGCAGTACAAACGACAGGGGCACTGAAGCTTTCTTT. Translated, it gives CASSTNDRGTEAFF.